These T cell receptor beta chains were read from a single sample in a study of beta chain features in type 1 diabetes. Sequencing was performed with immunoSEQ multiplex PCR; in TCRdb, only in-frame clones are kept and a portion is missing. Of about 260,000 clones listed, roughly two thirds are singletons. The source material was naive CD4+ T cells from blood. The receptor source for this set is a man between 25 and 39 years old in good health. The CDR3 runs from the conserved cysteine through the conserved F or W. Each record gives: D gene, clone size, J gene, V gene, CDR3 DNA, CDR3 protein. The D gene is left open where the match is weak. Part of the rows lack a size; the others show once, few, many or a class for expanded clones.

-,few,TRBJ2-1,TRBV29-1,TGCAGCGTTGACCACGGAGGGAAGTTCTTC,CSVDHGGKFF
-,-,TRBJ2-7,TRBV7-2,TGTGCCAGCACCATGGGACACCTCTCCTACGAGCAGTACTTC,CASTMGHLSYEQYF
-,-,TRBJ2-6,TRBV5-1,TGCGCCAGCGGAAAGGGGACTGGGGCCAACGTCCTGACTTTC,CASGKGTGANVLTF
-,-,TRBJ2-5,TRBV30,TGTGCCTGGAGTGCCCCAGAGACCCAGTACTTC,CAWSAPETQYF
-,-,TRBJ2-2,TRBV18,TGTGCCAGCTCACCTGGTCAGAACACCGGGGAGCTGTTTTTT,CASSPGQNTGELFF
TRBD2,-,TRBJ2-1,TRBV7-2,TGTGCCAGCAGCTTAGCAGGGACTAGCGGGAGTAAGAACAATGAGCAGTTCTTC,CASSLAGTSGSKNNEQFF
-,-,TRBJ2-5,TRBV20-1,TGCAGTGCTAAGTACCAGGAGACCCAGTACTTC,CSAKYQETQYF
-,few,TRBJ2-5,TRBV4-2,TGTGCCAGCAGCCCGTGGGCTAGCACCCAAGAGACCCAGTACTTC,CASSPWASTQETQYF
-,-,TRBJ1-5,TRBV4-3,TGCGCCAGCAGCCAAGATCGGAGTCTGGGGCAGCCCCAGCATTTT,CASSQDRSLGQPQHF
TRBD1,few,TRBJ2-1,TRBV28,TGTGCCAGCAGAACAGGGGGTGTCAATGAGCAGTTCTTC,CASRTGGVNEQFF
-,few,TRBJ1-1,TRBV29-1,TGCAGCGTTGAAGATGGACGGAACACTGAAGCTTTCTTT,CSVEDGRNTEAFF
TRBD1,few,TRBJ2-5,TRBV29-1,TGCAGCGTGGGACAGTCCGCGGCAGAGACCCAGTACTTC,CSVGQSAAETQYF
TRBD2,-,TRBJ2-1,TRBV11-2,TGTGCCAGCAGCCCTAGGACTAGCGATGAGCAGTTCTTC,CASSPRTSDEQFF
TRBD1,-,TRBJ1-5,TRBV15,TGTGCCACCAGCAGAGGTGACAGGGATCGAAATCAGCCCCAGCATTTT,CATSRGDRDRNQPQHF
-,few,TRBJ2-1,TRBV29-1,TGCAGCGTTTCCCGGACAGCGTACAATGAGCAGTTCTTC,CSVSRTAYNEQFF
-,few,TRBJ2-2,TRBV6-1,TGTGCCAGCAGCCGACTAGCCGGGGAGCTGTTTTTT,CASSRLAGELFF
-,-,TRBJ2-1,TRBV7-2,TGTGCCAGCAGCTTGGACAGAGCCTACAATGAGCAGTTCTTC,CASSLDRAYNEQFF
-,-,TRBJ2-6,TRBV9,TGTGCCAGCAGCTTACAAGGAGCTGGGGCCAACGTCCTGACTTTC,CASSLQGAGANVLTF